This T cell receptor (beta chain) was documented in a study of control samples from healthy donors and cancer patients. Produced via immunoSEQ multiplex PCR; TCRdb's table is partial and in-frame only. The sample yields 70,000 or so clones, over 70% seen once. Sequencing was performed on blood. The source is a man aged 45-60 years in good health.

The CDR3 region has the DNA TGTGCCAGCAGTCCGACAGGGGTCTATTCACCCCTCCACTTT. Translation: CASSPTGVYSPLHF. The chain joins TRBV28 to TRBJ1-6, with 8 bases that match TRBD1. This CDR3 has 14 amino acids. Germline loops: CDR1 MDHEN, CDR2 SYDVKM. After removal of 5 bases from V and 8 bases from J, the junction contained 5 bases not matched to a gene. The full variable domain, in which reference TRBV28 and TRBJ1-6 provide the parts outside the CDR3, is DVKVTQSSRYLVKRTGEKVFLECVQDMDHENMFWYRQDPGLGLRLIYFSYDVKMKEKGDIPEGYSVSREKKERFSLILESASTNQTSMYLCASSPTGVYSPLHFGNGTRLTVT.